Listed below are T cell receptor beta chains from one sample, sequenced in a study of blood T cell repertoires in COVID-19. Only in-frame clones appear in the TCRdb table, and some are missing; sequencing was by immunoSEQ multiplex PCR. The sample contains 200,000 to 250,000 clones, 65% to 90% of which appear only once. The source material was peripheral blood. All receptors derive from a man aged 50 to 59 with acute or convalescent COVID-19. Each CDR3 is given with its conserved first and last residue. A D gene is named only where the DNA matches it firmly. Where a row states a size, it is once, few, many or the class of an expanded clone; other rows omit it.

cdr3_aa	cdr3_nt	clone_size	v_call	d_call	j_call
CASRGTGENQPQHF	TGTGCCAGCAGGGGGACAGGGGAAAATCAGCCCCAGCATTTT	-	TRBV6-5	TRBD1	TRBJ1-5
CAWGTSGGTFRTYEQYF	TGTGCCTGGGGGACTAGCGGGGGGACATTCCGCACCTACGAGCAGTACTTC	-	TRBV30	TRBD2	TRBJ2-7
CSASDSARAIYF	TGCAGTGCTAGTGATTCTGCCCGCGCCATATATTTT	-	TRBV20-1	-	TRBJ1-3
CASSIDRSGTYNEQFF	TGTGCCAGTAGTATAGATAGAAGCGGAACTTACAATGAGCAGTTCTTC	-	TRBV19	-	TRBJ2-1
CASSRQGGTYEQYF	TGTGCCAGCAGCCGACAGGGGGGGACCTACGAGCAGTACTTC	-	TRBV11-2	TRBD1	TRBJ2-7
CASSLDRGGGTEAFF	TGCGCCAGCAGCTTGGACCGGGGAGGTGGCACTGAAGCTTTCTTT	-	TRBV5-1	-	TRBJ1-1
CASSLVPGLNYGYTF	TGTGCCAGCAGTTTAGTTCCGGGACTCAACTATGGCTACACCTTC	few	TRBV27	-	TRBJ1-2
CASSEAMTGNTQYF	TGTGCCAGCAGTGAAGCAATGACAGGGAACACCCAGTACTTC	-	TRBV2	TRBD1	TRBJ2-5
CSVGGRWNTEAFF	TGCAGCGTTGGGGGCCGATGGAACACTGAAGCTTTCTTT	-	TRBV29-1	-	TRBJ1-1
CASSLRGRVGPLHF	TGTGCCAGCAGCTTAAGGGGCAGGGTTGGGCCCCTCCACTTT	-	TRBV7-8	-	TRBJ1-6
CASSFGQGNTEAFF	TGTGCCAGCAGCTTCGGACAGGGAAACACTGAAGCTTTCTTT	few	TRBV11-2	TRBD1	TRBJ1-1
CASSRASSGASTDTQYF	TGCGCCAGCAGCCGGGCTTCTAGCGGGGCTAGCACAGATACGCAGTATTTT	-	TRBV5-1	TRBD2	TRBJ2-3
CASSQDKLAYEQYF	TGTGCCAGCAGCCAAGACAAGCTCGCCTACGAGCAGTACTTC	once	TRBV4-2	-	TRBJ2-7
CASSISRPGDIRIGYTF	TGTGCCAGCAGCATCTCCCGCCCAGGGGATATTAGGATTGGCTACACCTTC	once	TRBV5-5	-	TRBJ1-2
CASSLMGARGYTF	TGTGCCAGCAGTTTAATGGGGGCTCGCGGCTACACCTTC	-	TRBV12-3/TRBV12-4	-	TRBJ1-2
CASSPTRAETQYF	TGTGCCAGCAGTCCGACTAGGGCAGAGACCCAGTACTTC	-	TRBV12-3/TRBV12-4	-	TRBJ2-5
CASSSRGDRGPYNEQFF	TGTGCCAGCAGCTCACGGGGCGACAGGGGGCCCTACAATGAGCAGTTCTTC	once	TRBV7-9	TRBD1	TRBJ2-1
CASSDRDNSPLHF	TGTGCCAGCTCGGACAGGGATAATTCACCCCTCCACTTT	-	TRBV2	TRBD1	TRBJ1-6
CASSVRSSGNTIYF	TGTGCCAGCAGCGTAAGGAGCTCTGGAAACACCATATATTTT	-	TRBV9	-	TRBJ1-3
CASSQTPGQGSSYNSPLHF	TGCGCCAGCAGCCAAACACCGGGACAGGGAAGCTCCTATAATTCACCCCTCCACTTT	-	TRBV4-1	TRBD1	TRBJ1-6
CASSPPGGFDTQYF	TGCGCCAGCAGCCCGCCGGGGGGCTTCGATACGCAGTATTTT	-	TRBV5-1	-	TRBJ2-3
CASRVGLAGGRETQYF	TGTGCCAGCCGGGTGGGACTAGCGGGGGGCCGAGAGACCCAGTACTTC	-	TRBV2	TRBD2	TRBJ2-5
CASSPRTDELFF	TGTGCCAGCAGCCCGCGGACAGACGAACTGTTTTTT	-	TRBV5-6	-	TRBJ1-4
CASSRDRRRNHYGYTF	TGTGCCAGCAGCCGGGACAGGAGGAGAAATCACTATGGCTACACCTTC	-	TRBV6-6	TRBD1	TRBJ1-2
CSAIPRNEQFF	TGCAGTGCCATCCCGCGAAATGAGCAGTTCTTC	-	TRBV20-1	-	TRBJ2-1
CASSVDRGRGYTF	TGCGCCAGCAGTGTTGACAGGGGCCGTGGCTACACCTTC	-	TRBV10-1	TRBD1	TRBJ1-2
CASSPHGEAGELFF	TGCGCCAGCAGCCCCCACGGGGAGGCCGGGGAGCTGTTTTTT	-	TRBV5-1	-	TRBJ2-2
CASSDSASGNTIYF	TGTGCCAGCAGTGACAGTGCCTCTGGAAACACCATATATTTT	-	TRBV2	-	TRBJ1-3
CACDRGSYEQYF	TGTGCCTGCGACAGGGGTTCCTACGAGCAGTACTTC	few	TRBV30	TRBD1	TRBJ2-7
CAPYGYTF	TGTGCCCCATATGGCTACACCTTC	once	TRBV19	-	TRBJ1-2
CASSEYLDRNEQYF	TGTGCCAGCAGTGAATATTTGGACAGAAACGAGCAGTACTTC	-	TRBV25-1	-	TRBJ2-7
CASIRGEGNTIYF	TGTGCCAGCATCAGAGGAGAGGGAAACACCATATATTTT	few	TRBV12-3/TRBV12-4	-	TRBJ1-3
CASSLGEGAGDQPQHF	TGTGCCAGCAGCTTGGGGGAGGGCGCGGGCGATCAGCCCCAGCATTTT	-	TRBV7-2	-	TRBJ1-5
CASSPSPGTGDYGYTF	TGTGCCAGCAGCCCCAGTCCCGGGACAGGGGACTATGGCTACACCTTC	-	TRBV7-9	TRBD1	TRBJ1-2
CASSESGSRSPLHF	TGTGCCAGCAGTGAATCAGGTTCTCGATCACCCCTCCACTTT	-	TRBV25-1	-	TRBJ1-6
CASSYSQAGGTEAFF	TGTGCCAGCAGTTACTCTCAGGCCGGGGGCACTGAAGCTTTCTTT	-	TRBV6-5	-	TRBJ1-1
CASSYPATGGEQFF	TGTGCCAGCAGTTACCCCGCGACAGGGGGCGAGCAGTTCTTC	once	TRBV6-5	TRBD1	TRBJ2-1
CASSLGGGARQPQHF	TGTGCCAGCAGCCTCGGCGGGGGGGCGCGTCAGCCCCAGCATTTT	-	TRBV7-2	-	TRBJ1-5
CASSFFPDSGYEQYF	TGTGCCAGCAGCTTTTTCCCCGACAGCGGGTACGAGCAGTACTTC	-	TRBV5-6	-	TRBJ2-7
CASSQGLEKLFF	TGTGCCAGCAGCCAGGGCCTCGAAAAACTGTTTTTT	-	TRBV7-9	-	TRBJ1-4
CASSPSTSGVYGYTF	TGTGCCAGCTCACCCTCGACGTCAGGGGTATATGGCTACACCTTC	once	TRBV18	-	TRBJ1-2
CASSQGQGSTEAFF	TGTGCCAGCAGCCAAGGACAAGGTAGCACTGAAGCTTTCTTT	-	TRBV3-1/TRBV3-2	-	TRBJ1-1
CASSLYGGGGELFF	TGTGCCAGCAGCCTCTATGGGGGAGGCGGGGAGCTGTTTTTT	few	TRBV7-3	-	TRBJ2-2
CATRSLDRRNSPLHF	TGTGCCACCAGGTCTTTAGACAGACGTAATTCACCCCTCCACTTT	-	TRBV15	-	TRBJ1-6